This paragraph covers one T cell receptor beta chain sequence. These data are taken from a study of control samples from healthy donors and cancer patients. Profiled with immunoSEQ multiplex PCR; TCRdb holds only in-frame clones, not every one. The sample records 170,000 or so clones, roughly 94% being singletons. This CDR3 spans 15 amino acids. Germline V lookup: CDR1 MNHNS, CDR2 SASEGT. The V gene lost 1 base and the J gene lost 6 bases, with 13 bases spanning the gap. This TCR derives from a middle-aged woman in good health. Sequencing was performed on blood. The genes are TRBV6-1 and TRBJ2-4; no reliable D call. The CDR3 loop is CASSEGWAIGNIQYF. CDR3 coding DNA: TGTGCCAGCAGTGAAGGATGGGCGATAGGAAACATTCAGTACTTC.